The entry below gives a single TCR beta chain sequence along with its context. The V gene's germline CDR1 is SQVTM and CDR2 ANQGSEA. The ends were cut back, 6 bases at V and 2 bases at J, with 11 bases in the middle. The CDR3 is 13 amino acids. Using immunoSEQ multiplex PCR, the repertoire was profiled, and TCRdb retains in-frame clones only, with some absent. Altogether about 61,000 clones are present, approximately 92% being singletons, with the ten largest covering around 20%. These data come from a study of OX40 agonist ivuxolimab in advanced cancers. The chain recombines TRBV29-1 with TRBJ1-5; no reliable D call. The sequencing here drew on CD4+ or CD8+ T cells sorted from blood, taken in a trial of the OX40 agonist ivuxolimab. The receptor's source is an adult with an advanced solid tumor such as melanoma, head and neck, liver or kidney cancer. The CDR3 DNA reads TGCAGCGTCGTGCCGGACGGCAATCAGCCCCAGCATTTT. Its translation is CSVVPDGNQPQHF. The full variable domain, completed using reference TRBV29-1 and TRBJ1-5, is SAVISQKPSRDICQRGTSLTIQCQVDSQVTMMFWYRQQPGQSLTLIATANQGSEATYESGFVIDKFPISRPNLTFSTLTVSNMSPEDSSIYLCSVVPDGNQPQHFGDGTRLSIL.